These 14 T cell receptor beta chains originate from one sample sequenced in a study of blood T cell repertoires in COVID-19. Some clones are missing from TCRdb's copy, which holds only in-frame ones; the method was immunoSEQ multiplex PCR. Of under 400,000 clones listed, about nine tenths are singletons. Sequenced input: PBMCs or T cells enriched from blood (not recorded which). These receptors all stem from a woman in her thirties who had been exposed to COVID-19.

The chain recombines TRBV7-2 with TRBJ1-4; tentatively, D is TRBD1 (5 bases). The CDR3 spans 15 residues. V gave up 1 base and J gave up 5 bases, with 11 bases separating them. Germline V gene data show CDR1 as SGHTA and CDR2 as FQGNSA. The CDR3 spells CASSLDWGLNEKLFF. In DNA, the CDR3 is TGTGCCAGCAGCTTAGATTGGGGACTAAATGAAAAACTGTTTTTT.

The chain joins TRBV6-1 to TRBJ2-5; 8 positions match TRBD1. Germline V gene sequence: CDR1 MNHNS, CDR2 SASEGT. V gave up 2 bases and J gave up 7 bases; unmatched junction bases: 12. The CDR3 totals 16 residues. As DNA, the CDR3 is TGTGCCAGCAGTGAAACCGCCAGGGGGCGCGATGGGACCCAGTACTTC. Its protein product is CASSETARGRDGTQYF.

J is TRBJ2-2 and V is TRBV19, with TRBD2 matching 13 bases. CDR3 length: 15 amino acids. CDR1 LNHDA and CDR2 SQIVND come from the germline V gene (reference sequence). Losses at the gene ends were 6 bases for V and 7 bases for J; bases not matched to a gene: 5. CDR3 DNA sequence: TGTGCCAGTAGGGAAGGACTAGCGGGAGTCGGGGAGCTGTTTTTT. Amino acids: CASREGLAGVGELFF. Variable domain in full (rest from reference TRBV19 and TRBJ2-2): DGGITQSPKYLFRKEGQNVTLSCEQNLNHDAMYWYRQDPGQGLRLIYYSQIVNDFQKGDIAEGYSVSREKKESFPLTVTSAQKNPTAFYLCASREGLAGVGELFFGEGSRLTVL.

This clone is a singleton in its sample. The J gene is TRBJ1-4, the V gene TRBV6-5; 7 bases align to TRBD1. The V gene end was trimmed by 4 bases and the J gene end by 5 bases; junction bases not matched to a gene: 7. This CDR3 region has 15 residues. The germline V gene encodes CDR1 MNHEY and CDR2 SVGAGI. The CDR3 spells CASSSLTGLNEKLFF. The CDR3 DNA is TGTGCCAGCAGTTCCCTGACAGGGCTAAATGAAAAACTGTTTTTT.

The chain links TRBV10-3 to TRBJ1-2; D not resolved. V dropped 7 bases and J dropped 6 bases, with 9 bases sitting between them. The CDR3 is made up of 11 amino acids. In germline, CDR1 is ENHRY, CDR2 SYGVKD. The CDR3 nucleotides read TGTGCCATCAAAAGCAGGAATGGCTACACCTTC. This translates into CAIKSRNGYTF.

The chain couples TRBV19 to TRBJ2-1; 8 nucleotides align to TRBD1. Germline V gives CDR1 LNHDA, CDR2 SQIVND (reference sequence). J was trimmed by 6 bases and V by 6 bases; bases with no gene match: 7. This CDR3 has 14 residues. The CDR3 protein is CASRNQDRVNEQFF. In nucleotides, the CDR3 is TGTGCCAGTAGAAACCAGGACAGGGTCAATGAGCAGTTCTTC.

This clone occurred a few times. The chain uses TRBV11-3 and TRBJ2-7, with 8 positions matching TRBD2. V gave up 8 bases and J gave up 6 bases; unmatched junction bases: 9. Germline loops: CDR1 SGHNT, CDR2 YENEEA. The CDR3 has 13 amino acids. CDR3 sequence: CASGTGGGGEQYF. For the CDR3, the DNA is TGTGCCAGCGGGACGGGAGGGGGGGGCGAGCAGTACTTC.

This rearrangement joins TRBV11-3 to TRBJ2-3; D possibly corresponds to TRBD2 (6 bases). The length of the CDR3 is 16 residues. Trimming took off 4 bases at V and 0 bases at J, with 14 bases between the two ends. Germline V gives CDR1 SGHNT, CDR2 YENEEA. Here the CDR3 reads CASSSPGRPSTDTQYF. CDR3 nucleotide sequence: TGTGCCAGCAGCTCGCCGGGGAGGCCGAGCACAGATACGCAGTATTTT.

The chain carries TRBV27 and TRBJ2-7, with 8 nucleotides matching TRBD1. V lost 2 bases, J lost 2 bases, and 20 bases stayed unmatched. This CDR3 is 20 amino acids long. The germline gives CDR1 MNHEY, CDR2 SMNVEV (reference sequence). This CDR3 reads CASSLRVGQGVGLDPYEQYF. CDR3 DNA sequence: TGTGCCAGCAGTTTAAGGGTCGGACAGGGAGTGGGTCTGGACCCCTACGAGCAGTACTTC.

The CDR3 here is CASRKGVTATNEKLFF. CDR3 in DNA: TGTGCCAGCAGAAAAGGGGTCACGGCAACTAATGAAAAACTGTTTTTT. This rearrangement joins TRBV6-6 to TRBJ1-4; tentatively, D is TRBD1 (5 bases). Germline V CDR1 and CDR2: MNHNY, SVGAGI (reference sequence). This CDR3 has 16 residues. The V gene lost 6 bases and the J gene lost 0 bases, with 14 bases spanning the gap.

This clone was observed once. The chain employs TRBV9 and TRBJ2-1; 11 bases align to TRBD2. The V gene's germline CDR1 is SGDLS and CDR2 YYNGEE. The CDR3 runs to 16 residues. With 4 bases clipped from V and 7 bases from J, the junction kept 10 bases outside the gene matches. This chain's CDR3 is CASSTQLAGERNEQFF. The CDR3 DNA is TGTGCCAGCAGCACCCAACTAGCGGGAGAACGAAATGAGCAGTTCTTC.

The chain has TRBV9 and TRBJ2-2, with a weak D call TRBD2 (5 bases). Trimming took 0 bases from V and 8 from J, leaving 11 bases between them. CDR1 is SGDLS, CDR2 YYNGEE, per germline. The CDR3 runs to 14 residues. The CDR3 DNA sequence: TGTGCCAGCAGCGTAGAGCTAGCTAAAGGGGAGCTGTTTTTT. Its translation is CASSVELAKGELFF.

In DNA, the CDR3 is TGCGCCAGCAGCTTAGACAGGGGTTACACTGAAGCTTTCTTT. This sequence encodes CASSLDRGYTEAFF. The chain recombines TRBV5-1 with TRBJ1-1, with 8 positions matching TRBD1. CDR3 length: 14 amino acids. Germline V gene data show CDR1 as SGHRS and CDR2 as YFSETQ. After removal of 2 bases from V and 3 bases from J, the junction contained 3 bases not matched to a gene.

The J gene is TRBJ1-4, the V gene TRBV7-8; TRBD1 matches 7 bases. V shed 2 bases and J 8 bases; nucleotides not matched to a gene: 2. This CDR3 contains 13 residues. CDR1 SGHVS and CDR2 FQNEAQ come from the germline V gene. Here the CDR3 DNA reads TGTGCCAGCAGCTTACGGGACAGAGAAAAACTGTTTTTT. It yields the protein CASSLRDREKLFF.